Described below is a single T cell receptor beta chain sequence and its context. This record comes from a study of T cell responses to AZD1222 COVID-19 vaccine. About the research overall: Samples with a second dose at about 4 or about 12 weeks were pooled together.

TCRdb keeps only in-frame clones here, not all; method: immunoSEQ multiplex PCR. The sample comprises approximately 160,000 clones, roughly 90% of which are singletons, and approximately 4.7% rests with the top ten. This TCR was recovered from an adult in good health. The source material was peripheral blood, sampled on day 0 of AZD1222 vaccination.

The CDR3 reads CASSYHSLDQPQHF. The CDR3 coding sequence is TGTGCCAGCAGTTATCACAGCTTGGATCAGCCCCAGCATTTT. The chain employs TRBV6-5 and TRBJ1-5; no clear D. Germline assignment: CDR1 MNHEY and CDR2 SVGAGI. The CDR3 is 14 residues long. V lost 3 bases, J lost 5 bases, and 11 bases lay in between.